Each of the 16 T cell receptor beta chains below was sequenced from the same sample in a study of OX40 agonist ivuxolimab in advanced cancers. Sequenced by immunoSEQ multiplex PCR; TCRdb stores in-frame clones only, minus some. The table has tens of thousands of clones, around 87% seen once; the top ten hold 5% to 5.5%. Here the sequenced sample was CD4+ or CD8+ T cells sorted from blood, taken in a trial of the OX40 agonist ivuxolimab. The receptors here all came from an adult with an advanced solid tumor such as melanoma, head and neck, liver or kidney cancer.

In this sample, this clone is medium-sized. The gene calls are TRBV6-6 and TRBJ2-7, with a possible D match to TRBD1 (5 bases). Per the germline V gene, CDR1 is MNHNY and CDR2 is SVGAGI (reference sequence). The V and J ends lost 0 bases and 5 bases respectively, with 11 bases between them. The CDR3 contains 14 residues. Written as DNA, the CDR3 is TGTGCCAGCAGTTACTCTCCGGAGACAGACGAGCAGTACTTC. It specifies CASSYSPETDEQYF.

V and J are TRBV28 and TRBJ1-1; D is ambiguous. From germline, CDR1 is MDHEN and CDR2 SYDVKM. V shed 6 bases and J shed 1 base, with 9 bases lying between them. This CDR3 region has 13 residues. The CDR3 nucleotides are TGTGCCAGCAGAAAAAGTGGGAACACTGAAGCTTTCTTT. Amino acids: CASRKSGNTEAFF.

The rearrangement links TRBV5-1 to TRBJ1-6; a possible D gene is TRBD1 (5 bases). The V gene's germline CDR1 is SGHRS and CDR2 YFSETQ. The CDR3 length is 14 residues. The V gene lost 4 bases and the J gene lost 9 bases, with 14 bases spanning the gap. The CDR3 DNA reads TGCGCCAGCAGCGATGGGGCAGCTGGTTCACCCCTCCACTTT. It encodes CASSDGAAGSPLHF.

J is TRBJ2-7 and V is TRBV6-5; D is undetermined. The germline gives CDR1 MNHEY, CDR2 SVGAGI. The V and J ends lost 6 bases and 6 bases respectively, with 12 bases between them. The CDR3 is made up of 12 amino acids. The CDR3, as DNA: TGTGCCAGCAGCACCGGGTTCAGCGAGCAGTACTTC. Its translation: CASSTGFSEQYF.

This clone was recorded only once. The chain employs TRBV2 and TRBJ1-2; a weak D match, TRBD1 (5 bases). CDR3 length: 14 residues. Germline CDR1 reads SNHLY; CDR2 reads FYNNEI. V lost 10 bases and J 5 bases, leaving 20 bases between the germline ends. Here the CDR3 DNA reads TGTGCCACTCCTCAGGGCAGGGCGACGTATGGCTACACCTTC. Encoded protein: CATPQGRATYGYTF.

The DNA of the CDR3 is TGTGCCAGCAGCCGGGACAGCCCGAAGGTTATGAACACTGAAGCTTTCTTT. Encoded protein: CASSRDSPKVMNTEAFF. This rearrangement joins TRBV5-4 to TRBJ1-1; 7 bases are a match to TRBD1. This CDR3 has 17 residues. The V segment lost 4 bases and the J segment 0 bases; nucleotides outside the gene matches: 12. CDR1 is SGHNT and CDR2 is YYREEE in the germline V gene (reference sequence).

V gene TRBV29-1 combines with J gene TRBJ2-7; 10 nucleotides agree with TRBD1. V shed 5 bases, J shed 2 bases, and the junction held 3 bases outside the gene matches. Germline V gene sequence: CDR1 SQVTM, CDR2 ANQGSEA. This CDR3 has 13 amino acids. This CDR3 reads CSVRQGAAYEQYF. Here the CDR3 DNA reads TGCAGCGTTAGACAGGGGGCGGCCTACGAGCAGTACTTC.

The V gene is TRBV23-1, the J gene TRBJ1-5, with D tentatively TRBD1 (5 bases). TRBV23-1 is marked as an open reading frame, function uncertain. The CDR3 is 15 residues long. V shed 10 bases and J shed 0 bases, with 16 bases lying between them. DNA for the CDR3: TGCGCCAACCCTATCCGGGGGAATAGCAATCAGCCCCAGCATTTT. Its protein is CANPIRGNSNQPQHF.

V gene TRBV18 combines with J gene TRBJ2-5, with D unclear. Germline values: CDR1 KGHSH, CDR2 LQKENI. The CDR3 contains 12 residues. V shed 2 bases and J shed 4 bases, with 5 bases lying between them. CDR3 region: CASSPKGETQYF. Here the CDR3 DNA reads TGTGCCAGCTCACCAAAGGGAGAGACCCAGTACTTC.

This clone was detected a few times. The chain is built from TRBV6-1 and TRBJ2-5; 7 bases are shared with TRBD2. The CDR3 runs to 12 residues. The junction had 3 bases not matched to a gene; V was cut back by 6 bases and J by 5 bases. Per the germline V gene, CDR1 is MNHNS and CDR2 is SASEGT. The CDR3, as DNA: TGTGCCAGCAGACCAGCGGGGGAGACCCAGTACTTC. This translates into CASRPAGETQYF.

J is TRBJ2-3 and V is TRBV7-3; the D is unclear. Between the trimmed V and J ends, which lost 5 bases and 6 bases, there was a span of 6 bases. The CDR3 loop spans 11 amino acids. In germline, CDR1 is SGHTA, CDR2 FQGTGA. Here the CDR3 DNA reads TGTGCCAGCAGCCAAGGGGATACGCAGTATTTT. Amino acid sequence: CASSQGDTQYF.

The CDR3 spells CASSQAGTGREKLFF. The CDR3 DNA sequence: TGTGCCAGCAGCCAAGCCGGGACAGGACGAGAAAAACTGTTTTTT. V usage is TRBV7-9 and J usage is TRBJ1-4, with 8 nucleotides matching TRBD1. CDR1 SEHNR and CDR2 FQNEAQ come from the germline V gene (reference sequence). V shed 5 bases, J shed 8 bases, and the junction held 10 bases outside the gene matches. The CDR3 length is 15 residues.

The CDR3 protein is CASTPYGGTDTQYF. As DNA, the CDR3 is TGTGCCAGTACCCCCTATGGGGGCACAGATACGCAGTATTTT. This sequence joins TRBV19 and TRBJ2-3; no definite D call. With 7 bases removed from V and 1 base from J, the gap between germline ends came to 12 bases. CDR1 is LNHDA and CDR2 is SQIVND in the germline V gene (reference sequence). The CDR3 totals 14 residues.

This clone appeared once. The V gene is TRBV7-2, the J gene TRBJ1-5, with 9 bases fitting TRBD1. The CDR3 runs 15 residues. CDR1 and CDR2 (germline): SGHTA, FQGNSA. The V segment lost 2 bases and the J segment 6 bases; nucleotides outside the gene matches: 5. The CDR3 nucleotides read TGTGCCAGCAGCTTAAACGGACAGGGGAGTCAGCCCCAGCATTTT. Its translation: CASSLNGQGSQPQHF. The complete variable domain, with remaining parts taken from reference TRBV7-2 and TRBJ1-5, reads GAGVSQSPSNKVTEKGKDVELRCDPISGHTALYWYRQSLGQGLEFLIYFQGNSAPDKSGLPSDRFSAERTGGSVSTLTIQRTQQEDSAVYLCASSLNGQGSQPQHFGDGTRLSIL.

The chain has TRBV10-1 and TRBJ2-2, with D perhaps matching TRBD2 (5 bases). Between the trimmed V and J ends, which lost 0 bases and 1 base, there was a span of 12 bases. CDR1 and CDR2 from the germline V gene are WNHNN and SYGVQD (reference sequence). This CDR3 has 17 amino acids. As DNA, the CDR3 is TGCGCCAGCAGTGAGTCGCGCCCCACTAGGAACACCGGGGAGCTGTTTTTT. Its protein is CASSESRPTRNTGELFF.

The chain carries TRBV5-1 and TRBJ1-2; D is possibly TRBD1 (5 bases). V lost 5 bases and J lost 8, with 13 bases in between. This CDR3 has 12 amino acids. Germline CDR1 and CDR2: SGHRS and YFSETQ. Written as DNA, the CDR3 is TGCGCCAGCAGTATGGACACCGCGGGCTACACCTTC. Protein product: CASSMDTAGYTF.